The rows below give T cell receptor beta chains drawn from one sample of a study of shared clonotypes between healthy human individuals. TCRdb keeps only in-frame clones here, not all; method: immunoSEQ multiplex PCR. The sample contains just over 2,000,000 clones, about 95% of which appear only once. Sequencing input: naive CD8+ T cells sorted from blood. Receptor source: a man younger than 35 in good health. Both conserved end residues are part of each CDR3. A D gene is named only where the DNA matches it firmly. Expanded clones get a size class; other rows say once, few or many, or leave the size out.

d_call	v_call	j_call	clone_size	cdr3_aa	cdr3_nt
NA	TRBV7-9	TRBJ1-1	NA	CASSLETVEAFF	TGTGCCAGCAGCTTAGAAACAGTTGAAGCTTTCTTT
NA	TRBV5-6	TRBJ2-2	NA	CASSLIGELFF	TGTGCCAGCAGCCTCATCGGGGAGCTGTTTTTT
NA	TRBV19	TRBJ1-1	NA	CASSITKDRRQVAFF	TGTGCCAGTAGTATCACGAAAGACAGGCGGCAGGTAGCTTTCTTT
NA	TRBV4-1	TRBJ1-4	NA	CASGQALGAGATNEKLFF	TGCGCCAGCGGCCAAGCCCTGGGGGCAGGAGCAACTAATGAAAAACTGTTTTTT
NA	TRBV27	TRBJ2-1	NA	CASIARGRPYNEQFF	TGTGCCAGCATCGCGCGGGGGCGCCCCTACAATGAGCAGTTCTTC
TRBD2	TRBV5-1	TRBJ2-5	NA	CASSLALAGGPETQYF	TGCGCCAGCAGCTTGGCCCTAGCGGGAGGGCCAGAGACCCAGTACTTC
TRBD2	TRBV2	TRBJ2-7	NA	CATELAGTYEQYF	TGTGCCACCGAGCTAGCGGGAACCTACGAGCAGTACTTC
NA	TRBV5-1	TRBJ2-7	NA	CASSLDRLSYEQYF	TGCGCCAGCAGCTTAGACAGGTTGTCCTACGAGCAGTACTTC
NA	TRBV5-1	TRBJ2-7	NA	CASSLVTTYEQYF	TGCGCCAGCAGCTTGGTCACTACCTACGAGCAGTACTTC
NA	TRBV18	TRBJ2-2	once	CASSQGLAVGELFF	TGTGCCAGCTCCCAGGGCCTAGCCGTCGGGGAGCTGTTTTTT
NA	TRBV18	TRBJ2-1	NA	CASSPPGLGTPIGQFF	TGTGCCAGCTCACCACCGGGCCTCGGCACCCCAATAGGGCAGTTCTTC
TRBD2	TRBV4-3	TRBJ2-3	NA	CASSPRGLAVSTDTQYF	TGCGCCAGCAGCCCACGGGGACTAGCGGTTAGCACAGATACGCAGTATTTT
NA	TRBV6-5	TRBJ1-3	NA	CASSYGSTIYF	TGTGCCAGCAGTTATGGGAGCACCATATATTTT
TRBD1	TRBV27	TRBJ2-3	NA	CASSSGGPTDTQYF	TGTGCCAGCAGCTCAGGGGGCCCCACAGATACGCAGTATTTT
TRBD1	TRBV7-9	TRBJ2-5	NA	CASSLGAGGTETQYF	TGTGCCAGCAGCTTAGGGGCAGGGGGCACAGAGACCCAGTACTTC
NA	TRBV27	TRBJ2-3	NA	CASSFPSDTQYF	TGTGCCAGCAGTTTTCCATCAGATACGCAGTATTTT
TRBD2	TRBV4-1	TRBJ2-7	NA	CASSQVPPAGGTGEQYF	TGCGCCAGCAGCCAAGTCCCCCCAGCGGGAGGGACGGGGGAGCAGTACTTC
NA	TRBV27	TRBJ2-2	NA	CASRPVGWRNTGELFF	TGTGCCAGCAGACCAGTGGGTTGGAGGAACACCGGGGAGCTGTTTTTT
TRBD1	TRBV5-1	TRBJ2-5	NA	CASSLSTGGLKETQYF	TGCGCCAGCAGCTTGTCCACAGGGGGCTTAAAAGAGACCCAGTACTTC
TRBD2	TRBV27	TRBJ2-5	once	CATLSGSGTQYF	TGTGCCACCCTCAGCGGGAGCGGGACCCAGTACTTC
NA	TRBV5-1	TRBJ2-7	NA	CASSLQSSYEQYF	TGCGCCAGCAGCTTACAAAGCTCCTACGAGCAGTACTTC
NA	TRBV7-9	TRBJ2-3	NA	CASSFGREDTQYF	TGTGCCAGCAGCTTTGGGCGGGAAGATACGCAGTATTTT
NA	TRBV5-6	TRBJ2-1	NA	CASEGTDEQFF	TGTGCCAGCGAAGGCACGGATGAGCAGTTCTTC
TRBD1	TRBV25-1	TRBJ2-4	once	CASHAPRTGILPKNIQYF	TGTGCCAGCCACGCTCCAAGGACAGGGATCTTACCCAAAAACATTCAGTACTTC
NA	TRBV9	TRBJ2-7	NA	CASSVPSRGMASYEQYF	TGTGCCAGCAGCGTCCCCTCGCGGGGAATGGCCTCCTACGAGCAGTACTTC
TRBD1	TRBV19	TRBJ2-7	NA	CASRRGQGSSYEQYF	TGTGCCAGTAGACGAGGACAGGGTAGTTCCTACGAGCAGTACTTC
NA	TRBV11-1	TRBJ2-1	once	CASSWVEGFPREQFF	TGTGCCAGCAGCTGGGTGGAGGGTTTCCCGCGTGAGCAGTTCTTC
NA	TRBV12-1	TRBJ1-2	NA	CASSWHGQPSGGSTF	TGTGCCAGCAGCTGGCACGGACAGCCCTCCGGGGGCTCCACCTTC
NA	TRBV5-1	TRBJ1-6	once	CASSLGGNSPLHF	TGCGCCAGCAGCTTGGGCGGAAATTCACCCCTCCACTTT
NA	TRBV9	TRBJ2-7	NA	CASSVDTHSYEQYF	TGTGCCAGCAGCGTAGATACTCACTCCTACGAGCAGTACTTC
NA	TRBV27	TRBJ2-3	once	CASSFNPPGSDTQYF	TGTGCCAGCAGTTTCAACCCCCCAGGGTCGGATACGCAGTATTTT
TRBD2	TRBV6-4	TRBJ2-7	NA	CASSDSSGRACEQYF	TGTGCCAGCAGTGACTCTAGCGGGAGGGCCTGCGAGCAGTACTTC
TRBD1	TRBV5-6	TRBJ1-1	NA	CASSDRDRVMTEAFF	TGTGCCAGCAGCGACCGGGACAGGGTTATGACTGAAGCTTTCTTT
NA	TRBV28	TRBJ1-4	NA	CASSLSMVPHEKLFF	TGTGCCAGCAGTTTATCGATGGTGCCGCATGAAAAACTGTTTTTT
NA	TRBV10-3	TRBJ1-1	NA	CAIKQEDTEAFF	TGTGCCATCAAACAGGAGGACACTGAAGCTTTCTTT
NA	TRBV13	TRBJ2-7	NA	CASSLGGNSYEQYF	TGTGCCAGCAGCTTAGGAGGCAATTCCTACGAGCAGTACTTC
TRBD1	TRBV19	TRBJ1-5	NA	CASSIMTGGNQPQHF	TGTGCCAGTAGTATTATGACAGGGGGGAATCAGCCCCAGCATTTT
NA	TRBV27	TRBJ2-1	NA	CASSIRTALPYNEQFF	TGTGCCAGCAGTATCCGGACAGCCCTCCCCTACAATGAGCAGTTCTTC
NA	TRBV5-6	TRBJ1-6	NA	CASSLGGTHPTLHF	TGTGCCAGCAGCTTGGGAGGGACCCACCCGACCCTCCACTTT
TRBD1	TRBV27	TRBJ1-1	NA	CASSRGPGTANTEAFF	TGTGCCAGCAGCCGGGGACCCGGGACAGCGAACACTGAAGCTTTCTTT
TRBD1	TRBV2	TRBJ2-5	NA	CASSDGDREETQYF	TGTGCCAGCAGTGATGGGGACAGGGAAGAGACCCAGTACTTC
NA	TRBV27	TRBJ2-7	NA	CASSSGALYEQYF	TGTGCCAGCAGCAGTGGGGCCCTTTACGAGCAGTACTTC
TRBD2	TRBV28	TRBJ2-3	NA	CASSLFSGGDTQYF	TGTGCCAGCAGTTTATTTAGCGGGGGGGATACGCAGTATTTT
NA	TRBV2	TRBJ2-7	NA	CASSDETGTIEQYF	TGTGCCAGCAGTGACGAGACCGGGACGATCGAGCAGTACTTC
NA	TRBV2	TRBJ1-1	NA	CASSEYSYTEAFF	TGTGCCAGCAGTGAATACAGCTACACTGAAGCTTTCTTT
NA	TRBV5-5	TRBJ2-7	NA	CASSAAFPLVSSSYEQYF	TGTGCCAGCAGCGCCGCATTCCCGCTAGTCTCGAGCTCCTACGAGCAGTACTTC
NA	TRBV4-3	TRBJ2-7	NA	CASSHDQGSGSYEQYF	TGCGCCAGCAGCCACGATCAGGGCTCGGGCTCCTACGAGCAGTACTTC
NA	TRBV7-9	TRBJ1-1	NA	CASSLGQLNTEAFF	TGTGCCAGCAGCTTAGGGCAGTTGAACACTGAAGCTTTCTTT
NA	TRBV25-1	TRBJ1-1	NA	CASSQSTEAFF	TGTGCCAGCAGTCAATCCACTGAAGCTTTCTTT
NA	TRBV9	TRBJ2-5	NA	CASSVDRVDQYQETQYF	TGTGCCAGCAGCGTAGACAGGGTGGATCAGTACCAAGAGACCCAGTACTTC
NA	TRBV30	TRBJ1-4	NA	CAWSAPGSEKLFF	TGTGCCTGGAGTGCCCCGGGAAGTGAAAAACTGTTTTTT
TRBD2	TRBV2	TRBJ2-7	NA	CASSDGTSGRTIGGEQYF	TGTGCCAGCAGTGACGGGACTAGCGGGAGGACCATTGGGGGCGAGCAGTACTTC
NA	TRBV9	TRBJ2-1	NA	CASSTRGTNGIEQFF	TGTGCCAGCAGCACCAGGGGAACAAATGGAATTGAGCAGTTCTTC
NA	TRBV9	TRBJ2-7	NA	CASSVGAYASYEQYF	TGTGCCAGCAGCGTTGGGGCGTACGCTTCCTACGAGCAGTACTTC
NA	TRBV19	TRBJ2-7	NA	CASSIVGSQLTYEQYF	TGTGCCAGTAGTATAGTGGGCTCCCAGCTTACCTACGAGCAGTACTTC
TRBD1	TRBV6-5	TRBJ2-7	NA	CASSYSDRNEQYF	TGTGCCAGCAGTTACTCGGACAGGAACGAGCAGTACTTC
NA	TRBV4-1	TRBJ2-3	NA	CASSGDTGPSLTDTQYF	TGCGCCAGCAGCGGAGATACAGGGCCGTCCTTGACAGATACGCAGTATTTT
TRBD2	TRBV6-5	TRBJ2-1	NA	CASSTTSGSYEQFF	TGTGCCAGCAGCACGACTAGCGGGAGTTATGAGCAGTTCTTC